Presented here are 2 T cell receptor beta chains from one specimen sequenced in a study of blood T cell repertoires in COVID-19. TCRdb's copy holds only in-frame clones and misses some; the assay was immunoSEQ multiplex PCR. The repertoire holds roughly 280,000 clones, with 70% to 90% as singletons. The sequencing input was peripheral blood. Every receptor here comes from a man in his fifties or sixties who had recovered from COVID-19.

The chain is built from TRBV5-1 and TRBJ2-1; D gene ambiguous. CDR3 length: 15 residues. Germline V gene data show CDR1 as SGHRS and CDR2 as YFSETQ. V shed 2 bases and J shed 8 bases, with 17 bases lying between them. Here the CDR3 reads CASSFGVSFQHEQFF. The CDR3 DNA reads TGCGCCAGCAGCTTTGGAGTATCCTTTCAGCATGAGCAGTTCTTC.

This chain uses TRBV5-4 with TRBJ2-5; D is perhaps TRBD2 (6 bases). The germline V gene encodes CDR1 SGHNT and CDR2 YYREEE (reference sequence). Trimming took off 1 base at V and 2 bases at J, with 12 bases between the two ends. CDR3 length: 15 amino acids. The CDR3 region is CASSLPLATQETQYF. The DNA for the CDR3 is TGTGCCAGCAGCTTGCCCCTAGCGACGCAAGAGACCCAGTACTTC.